These 23 T cell receptor beta chains share one sample of origin, sequenced in a study of radiotherapy plus CTLA-4 blockade in lung cancer. The method was immunoSEQ multiplex PCR; TCRdb's version includes in-frame clones alone and lacks a portion of them. The profile shows more than 90,000 clones, more than 75% of them singletons. The starting material was peripheral blood, obtained from a patient treated with radiotherapy plus ipilimumab. The origin of the receptors is a human donor with non-small cell lung cancer that progressed on radiotherapy plus ipilimumab. Some clones in this sample may be carry-over from other donors' samples.

V and J are TRBV9 and TRBJ2-3; 7 nucleotides line up with TRBD2. Germline trimming cut 1 base from V and 0 bases from J; bases unmatched to any gene: 2. This CDR3 is 15 amino acids long. The germline CDR1 and CDR2 sequences are SGDLS and YYNGEE. The CDR3 sequence: CASSVSAGSTDTQYF. The CDR3 DNA reads TGTGCCAGCAGCGTATCAGCGGGGAGCACAGATACGCAGTATTTT.

In its sample, this clone was seen once. J is TRBJ2-5 and V is TRBV9, with TRBD2 matching over 7 bases. This CDR3 is 15 amino acids long. Trimming took 3 bases from V and 6 from J; bases not matched to a gene: 11. Germline assignment: CDR1 SGDLS and CDR2 YYNGEE. Here the CDR3 reads CASSASGGGVQTQYF. CDR3 coding DNA: TGTGCCAGCAGCGCGAGTGGGGGAGGGGTCCAGACCCAGTACTTC.

This chain joins TRBV7-6 and TRBJ1-1; the D is unclear. Between the trimmed V and J ends, which lost 5 bases and 0 bases, there was a span of 13 bases. The CDR3 extends over 15 amino acids. CDR1 and CDR2 from the germline V gene are SGHVS and FNYEAQ. CDR3 region: CASSPRRQMNTEAFF. The DNA for the CDR3 is TGTGCCAGCAGCCCCCGACGGCAGATGAACACTGAAGCTTTCTTT.

V and J are TRBV9 and TRBJ1-6; D perhaps matches TRBD1 (6 bases). V was clipped by 4 bases and J by 3 bases, with 14 bases between them. The CDR3 runs to 16 residues. CDR1 is SGDLS and CDR2 is YYNGEE in the germline V gene. CDR3 sequence (DNA): TGTGCCAGCAGCTTACACGACAGGAGCTATAATTCACCCCTCCACTTT. Translation gives CASSLHDRSYNSPLHF.

V and J are TRBV5-1 and TRBJ1-1; no clear D. The ends were cut back, 2 bases at V and 0 bases at J, with 8 bases in the middle. This CDR3 comprises 14 residues. Germline V gives CDR1 SGHRS, CDR2 YFSETQ. The CDR3 region has the DNA TGCGCCAGCAGCTTTCCAGCGTTGAACACTGAAGCTTTCTTT. It yields the protein CASSFPALNTEAFF.

J is TRBJ2-7 and V is TRBV6-1; the match to TRBD1 covers 11 bases. Per germline, CDR1 MNHNS and CDR2 SASEGT. After removal of 6 bases from V and 5 bases from J, the junction contained 6 bases not matched to a gene. The CDR3 contains 14 residues. Here the CDR3 reads CASSRDRGRNEQYF. For the CDR3, the DNA is TGTGCCAGCAGCCGGGACAGGGGGAGAAACGAGCAGTACTTC.

The chain carries TRBV6-5 and TRBJ1-6; no reliable D call. The CDR3 consists of 15 residues. Germline loops: CDR1 MNHEY, CDR2 SVGAGI. V lost 2 bases and J lost 9, with 14 bases in between. The CDR3 sequence is CASSYEIRPGSPLHF. CDR3 coding DNA: TGTGCCAGCAGTTACGAAATCCGCCCTGGTTCACCCCTCCACTTT.

The V gene is TRBV27, the J gene TRBJ2-7, with D tentatively TRBD2 (5 bases). Germline V lookup: CDR1 MNHEY, CDR2 SMNVEV (reference sequence). V was trimmed by 3 bases and J by 5 bases, leaving 14 bases between them. This CDR3 has 14 residues. The CDR3 sequence: CASSFLRVRHEQYF. The CDR3 DNA reads TGTGCCAGCAGTTTTTTGAGGGTTCGGCACGAGCAGTACTTC.

On this clone itself: Its ends do not fully match the called genes, so a read error is possible. The chain links TRBV7-2 to TRBJ2-7; 14 nucleotides agree with TRBD2. The CDR3 totals 15 residues. CDR1 and CDR2 from the germline V gene are SGHTA and FQGNSA. CDR3 sequence: CASSLAGLAGDEQYF. CDR3 nucleotides: TGTGCCAGCAGCCTAGCGGGACTAGCGGGAGACGAGCAGTACTTC.

The CDR3 bases are TGTGCCAGCAGCTCCGGGGGCGGGGCGAGATATGGAAGACAGCCCCAGCATTTT. Its protein product is CASSSGGGARYGRQPQHF. V usage is TRBV7-2 and J usage is TRBJ1-5; D may be TRBD1 (6 bases). This CDR3 contains 18 residues. Germline values: CDR1 SGHTA, CDR2 FQGNSA. V was shortened by 4 bases and J by 7 bases, with 26 bases between the two germline ends.

This rearrangement joins TRBV25-1 to TRBJ2-3; a possible D gene is TRBD1 (6 bases). Germline lookup yields CDR1 MGHDK and CDR2 SYGVNS. The CDR3 loop spans 13 amino acids. V was cut by 6 bases and J by 5 bases, with 12 bases left in between. CDR3 loop: CASSGTGIDTQYF. The CDR3, as DNA: TGTGCCAGCAGCGGAACAGGGATAGATACGCAGTATTTT.

This clone was seen only once. This chain's CDR3 is CASGLSEAFF. The CDR3 DNA follows: TGTGCCAGCGGACTCTCAGAAGCTTTCTTT. The rearrangement joins TRBV28 to TRBJ1-1; no firm D call. V was clipped by 8 bases and J by 8 bases, with 9 bases between them. CDR3 length equals 10 residues. Germline-derived CDR1 and CDR2 are MDHEN and SYDVKM.

The chain carries TRBV9 and TRBJ2-7, with 13 bases aligning to TRBD2. The CDR3 is 15 residues long. V lost 4 bases, J lost 3 bases, and 4 bases stayed unmatched. Germline V CDR1 and CDR2: SGDLS, YYNGEE. Here the CDR3 DNA reads TGTGCCAGCAGCCGACTAGCGGGGGGTTTCTACGAGCAGTACTTC. It specifies CASSRLAGGFYEQYF. Variable domain in full (rest from reference TRBV9 and TRBJ2-7): DSGVTQTPKHLITATGQRVTLRCSPRSGDLSVYWYQQSLDQGLQFLIQYYNGEERAKGNILERFSAQQFPDLHSELNLSSLELGDSALYFCASSRLAGGFYEQYFGPGTRLTVT.

In this sample, this clone turned up once. This chain links TRBV19 with TRBJ2-1; no definite D call. V was shortened by 3 bases and J by 7 bases, with 13 bases between the two germline ends. The CDR3 has 14 amino acids. The V gene's germline CDR1 is LNHDA and CDR2 SQIVND (reference sequence). CDR3 residues: CASSISSRRNEQFF. In nucleotides, the CDR3 is TGTGCCAGTAGTATCTCCAGTCGTAGGAATGAGCAGTTCTTC.

The chain uses TRBV6-6 and TRBJ1-6; D is perhaps TRBD1 (5 bases). Germline values: CDR1 MNHNY, CDR2 SVGAGI (reference sequence). Trimming shortened V by 6 bases and J by 8 bases, and 14 bases separated the two germline ends. The CDR3 totals 14 residues. The CDR3 protein is CASSPTWGDSPLHF. In DNA, the CDR3 is TGTGCCAGCAGCCCGACCTGGGGGGATTCACCCCTCCACTTT.

On this clone: One end of the junction varies from germline; a read error may be responsible. CDR3 residues: CASSPSSYEQYF. In DNA, the CDR3 is TGTGCTAGCAGCCCCAGCTCCTACGAGCAGTACTTC. V usage is TRBV7-7 and J usage is TRBJ2-7; D unresolved. Germline CDR1 is SSHAT and CDR2 is FNYEAQ (reference sequence). The CDR3 has 12 residues.

The CDR3 is CASSLGVGNSPLHF. The CDR3 coding sequence is TGTGCCAGCAGCTTAGGAGTCGGTAATTCACCCCTCCACTTT. The V and J genes are TRBV11-3 and TRBJ1-6; D ambiguous. The CDR3 length is 14 residues. The germline V gene has CDR1 SGHNT and CDR2 YENEEA. The V end lost 1 base, the J end lost 6 bases, and 7 bases lay between the germline ends.

This clone occurred a few times. The J gene is TRBJ2-7, the V gene TRBV7-2; tentatively, D is TRBD1 (6 bases). Germline assignment: CDR1 SGHTA and CDR2 FQGNSA. Trimming left V 3 bases short and J 3 bases short, with 12 bases between. The CDR3 is 14 amino acids. Here the CDR3 DNA reads TGTGCCAGCAGCTTTCGGCCAGGGGACTACGAGCAGTACTTC. Amino acid sequence: CASSFRPGDYEQYF.

The chain combines TRBV28 with TRBJ1-5; no firm D call. The CDR3 contains 14 residues. Germline loops: CDR1 MDHEN, CDR2 SYDVKM. The V end lost 2 bases, the J end lost 3 bases, and 8 bases lay between the germline ends. The CDR3 sequence is CASSLPDSNQPQHF. In DNA form, the CDR3 reads TGTGCCAGCAGTTTACCTGACTCCAATCAGCCCCAGCATTTT.

V usage is TRBV4-3 and J usage is TRBJ2-7; TRBD1 or TRBD2 may be the D gene (6 bases each). Trimming left V 1 base short and J 4 bases short, with 14 bases between. The CDR3 consists of 15 residues. CDR1 is LGHNA and CDR2 is YSLEER in the germline V gene. The CDR3 DNA sequence: TGCGCCAGCAGCCAAGTTATGGGGGGCAGATACGAGCAGTACTTC. This gives the protein CASSQVMGGRYEQYF.

The rearrangement links TRBV7-2 to TRBJ2-5; 7 bases line up with TRBD1. The trim removed 5 bases at V and 1 base at J, leaving 10 bases unmatched. The CDR3 sequence is 16 residues long. Germline CDR1 SGHTA, CDR2 FQGNSA. This chain's CDR3 is CASSPRQGKIQETQYF. In DNA form, the CDR3 reads TGTGCCAGCAGCCCCCGACAGGGAAAAATCCAAGAGACCCAGTACTTC.

This chain links TRBV10-1 with TRBJ2-7; D is unresolved. CDR1 is WNHNN, CDR2 SYGVQD, per germline (reference sequence). V lost 6 bases and J lost 6, with 18 bases in between. This CDR3 has 14 amino acids. This CDR3 reads CASRQRLNNGEQYF. The CDR3 DNA follows: TGCGCCAGCAGACAGAGACTTAACAATGGCGAGCAGTACTTC.

CDR3 protein: CASSLGQLSYNEQFF. The CDR3, as DNA: TGTGCCAGCAGCTTGGGACAGCTCTCCTACAATGAGCAGTTCTTC. The chain has TRBV7-6 and TRBJ2-1; 7 positions match TRBD1. V was pared by 3 bases and J by 0 bases, with 2 bases of the junction left unmatched. The V gene's germline CDR1 is SGHVS and CDR2 FNYEAQ. This CDR3 region has 15 residues.